The source of this TCR beta chain is a study of T cell responses to AZD1222 COVID-19 vaccine. Germline CDR1 reads MRHNA; CDR2 reads SNTAGT. There are 15 residues in the CDR3. With 4 bases removed from V and 5 bases from J, the gap between germline ends came to 14 bases. General study results and limits: Spike regions recognized by vaccine-associated CD4 TCRs spanned the protein, led by 160-218 and 743-854. Possibly, clonal diversity was underestimated; donors were largely white British and included more females. As reported, nearly half of all spike-specific TCRs target variant regions that are unmutated. At baseline, seropositivity was found in only 6 or 7 AZD1222 recipients.

Comments on this clone: Its cognate antigen is unknown.

The assay was immunoSEQ multiplex PCR, and TCRdb's table has in-frame clones only and misses some. In the table there are some 170,000 clones, over 80% of which are singletons. The chain is built from TRBV6-4 and TRBJ2-2, with D possibly being TRBD1 (6 bases). The receptor comes from an adult who received the MenACWY meningococcal vaccine as a control. The sequencing here drew on peripheral blood, taken 28 days after the second dose of the MenACWY control vaccine. CDR3 in DNA: TGTGCCAGCAGTGGAACCGGGACAACAACCGGGGAGCTGTTTTTT. This sequence encodes CASSGTGTTTGELFF.